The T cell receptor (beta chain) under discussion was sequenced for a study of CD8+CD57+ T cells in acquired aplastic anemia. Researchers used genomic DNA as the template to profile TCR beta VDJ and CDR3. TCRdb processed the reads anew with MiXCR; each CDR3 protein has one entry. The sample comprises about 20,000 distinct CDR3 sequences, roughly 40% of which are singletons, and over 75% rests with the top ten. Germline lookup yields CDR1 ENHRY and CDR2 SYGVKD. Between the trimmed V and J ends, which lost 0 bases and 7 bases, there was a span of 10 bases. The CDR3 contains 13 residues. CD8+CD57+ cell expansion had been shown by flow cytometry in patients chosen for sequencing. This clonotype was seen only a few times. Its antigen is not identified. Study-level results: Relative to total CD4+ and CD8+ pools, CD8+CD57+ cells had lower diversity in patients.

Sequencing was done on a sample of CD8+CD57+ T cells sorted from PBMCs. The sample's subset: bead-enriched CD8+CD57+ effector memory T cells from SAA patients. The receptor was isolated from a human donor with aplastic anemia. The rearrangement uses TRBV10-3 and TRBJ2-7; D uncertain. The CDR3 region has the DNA TGTGCCATCAGTGAGTCCCCCGACATGGAGCAGTACTTC. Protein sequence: CAISESPDMEQYF.